A selection of T cell receptor beta chains follows, all from one sample in a study of cytomegalovirus exposure and HLA in healthy donors. The protocol was immunoSEQ multiplex PCR, while the TCRdb copy is restricted to in-frame clones and leaves out a portion. Among about 200,000 clones, about 70% were seen once, and the ten largest hold roughly 1.9%. What was sequenced was PBMCs. These receptors were obtained from a woman in her twenties or thirties in good health and CMV-seronegative. Each CDR3 is given with its conserved first and last residue.

v_gene: TRBV4-1; CDR3aa: CASSQGLAGGETQYF
v_gene: TRBV5-1; CDR3aa: CASSLAGSNTGELFF
v_gene: TRBV19; CDR3aa: CASSMKGGEGQPQHF
v_gene: TRBV7-3; CDR3aa: CASSLGGTGDAGELFF
v_gene: TRBV5-4; CDR3aa: CASREELAANYEQYF
v_gene: TRBV7-3; CDR3aa: CASSPGTGGTDTQYF
v_gene: TRBV7-3; CDR3aa: CASSLNRAATDTQYF
v_gene: TRBV27; CDR3aa: CASQGTGGASEQYF
v_gene: TRBV19; CDR3aa: CASSSPTGGAVYGYTF
v_gene: TRBV4-1; CDR3aa: CASSQVEGSYEQYF
v_gene: TRBV9; CDR3aa: CASSVKGTGKAFF
v_gene: TRBV5-6; CDR3aa: CASSRLAGVFREQFF
v_gene: TRBV27; CDR3aa: CASSFLGTEFNGYTF
v_gene: TRBV6-5; CDR3aa: CASSYRGGAQPQHF
v_gene: TRBV9; CDR3aa: CASSVAPDTEAFF
v_gene: TRBV7-9; CDR3aa: CASSYVGGDNEQFF
v_gene: TRBV15; CDR3aa: CATSRDLGRANQPQHF